Below, 5 T cell receptor beta chains from the same sample are listed, as sequenced in a study of T cells in Graves' hyperthyroidism and ophthalmopathy. RNA transcripts yielded amplified TCR beta CDR3 regions. The HTBI primer set was used in a first-round RT-PCR of the TCR CDR3. Using its own MiXCR run on the multiplex PCR reads, TCRdb lists one record per CDR3 protein. This table has about 130,000 distinct CDR3 sequences, roughly a fifth appearing once. Input material: blood. These receptors were obtained from a woman aged 45-65 years with Graves' hyperthyroidism that later progressed to Graves' ophthalmopathy.

This clonotype has a handful of counts. CDR3 DNA sequence: TGTGCCAGCAGCCAAGACGCAGGGGGGTCGGGTGGCTACACCTTC. Translating gives CASSQDAGGSGGYTF. V usage is TRBV3-1 and J usage is TRBJ1-2, with TRBD1 matching over 7 bases. CDR1 LGHDT and CDR2 YNNKEL come from the germline V gene (reference sequence). The CDR3 runs to 15 residues. The J segment lost 7 bases and the V segment lost 0 bases, leaving 8 bases of the junction unmatched.

This chain connects TRBV11-2 to TRBJ2-6, with TRBD1 as a possible D gene (6 bases). Trimming stripped 2 bases from V and 0 bases from J, with 14 bases between. Germline loops: CDR1 SGHAT, CDR2 FQNNGV. The CDR3 contains 18 residues. The chain's CDR3 is CASSLYRAASSGANVLTF. In DNA, the CDR3 is TGTGCCAGCAGCTTATACAGGGCAGCTAGCTCTGGGGCCAACGTCCTGACTTTC.

This clonotype was seen ten or more times. The chain joins TRBV5-1 to TRBJ2-1; 7 nucleotides agree with TRBD2. Germline CDR1 reads SGHRS; CDR2 reads YFSETQ. The V segment lost 0 bases and the J segment 3 bases; nucleotides outside the gene matches: 9. CDR3 length: 17 amino acids. CDR3 DNA sequence: TGCGCCAGCAGCTTGGCAGCCCTAGCGGTGATCTACAATGAGCAGTTCTTC. This gives the protein CASSLAALAVIYNEQFF.

With respect to this clonotype: It may be a read error: a sequence one base away is much more abundant. V is TRBV7-6 and J is TRBJ2-1; no reliable D call. CDR1 is SGHVS, CDR2 FNYEAQ, per germline. This CDR3 is 15 amino acids long. V dropped 1 base and J dropped 2 bases, with 9 bases sitting between them. CDR3 residues: CASSLVYGAYNEQFF. The CDR3 DNA is TGTGCCAGCAGCTTAGTGTATGGCGCCTACAATGAGCAGTTCTTC. The entire variable domain, with the rest obtained from reference TRBV7-6 and TRBJ2-1, is as follows: GAGVSQSPRYKVTKRGQDVALRCDPISGHVSLYWYRQALGQGPEFLTYFNYEAQQDKSGLPNDRFSAERPEGSISTLTIQRTEQRDSAMYRCASSLVYGAYNEQFFGPGTRLTVL.

CDR3 coding DNA: TGCAGTGCTAGGGTGACAGGGGTAGGGGAAAATCAGCCCCAGCATTTT. It is translated as CSARVTGVGENQPQHF. V and J are TRBV20-1 and TRBJ1-5; the match to TRBD1 covers 8 bases. The CDR3 spans 16 residues. The germline CDR1 and CDR2 sequences are DFQATT and SNEGSKA (reference sequence). V shed 3 bases and J 4 bases; nucleotides not matched to a gene: 11.